This entry lists 2 T cell receptor beta chains sequenced from one sample in a study of human T cells and chemical hapten exposure (dated by TCRdb to 2020 to 2022). Libraries were prepared through RACE. The sequencer listed for this sample is NextSeq 500. TCRdb took the public reads, trimmed them with fastp at Q25, ran MiXCR for clone calling and kept in-frame beta chains. Rows matching on CDR3 protein sequence are summarized as one entry with the most common DNA and genes. Across this sample there are 180,000 or so distinct CDR3 sequences, with roughly 15% seen only once. 1.5% to 2% of the sample rests with the top ten. The label giving this sample's time point can be read as: patch test 1, 2 weeks after DPC sensitization. What this sample's treatment or condition label stands for: therapeutic diphenylcyclopropenone sensitization with weekly scalp DPC. Sequenced material: whole blood, taken in connection with sensitization to the hapten diphenylcyclopropenone (DPC). The origin of the receptors is a woman aged 25 to 39 with alopecia areata. Some clones in this sample may be carry-over from other donors' samples.

This clonotype has more than one count but fewer than ten. In nucleotides, the CDR3 is TGTGCCAGCAGTGATCCGTCCTCCGTGAAGACCGGGGAGCTGTTTTTT. Translation: CASSDPSSVKTGELFF. J is TRBJ2-2 and V is TRBV28; D gene uncertain. CDR1 MDHEN and CDR2 SYDVKM come from the germline V gene. Trimming cost V 5 bases and J 5 bases, with 18 bases left between them. This CDR3 comprises 16 residues.

This clonotype was picked up a small number of times. The chain links TRBV28 to TRBJ1-2; D possibly corresponds to TRBD1 (6 bases). The CDR3 has 15 amino acids. The germline V gene has CDR1 MDHEN and CDR2 SYDVKM. Trimming shortened V by 1 base and J by 2 bases, and 11 bases separated the two germline ends. In DNA form, the CDR3 reads TGTGCCAGCAGTTTATCAGGGGCGGGGAACTATGGCTACACCTTC. Translated, it gives CASSLSGAGNYGYTF.